The 5 T cell receptor beta chains below were found in one sample sequenced in a study of patients and donors after allogeneic stem cell transplantation. TCRdb called the RT-PCR reads again in MiXCR, with one record for every CDR3 protein. The table records about 960,000 distinct CDR3 sequences, about a sixth of them present only once. The sample was blood, either unsorted or a sorted T cell fraction (not recorded which). Receptors were obtained from a human donor who was either an allogeneic HSCT recipient or a stem cell or donor lymphocyte infusion donor (not recorded which). It is not recorded whose cells these are; they may come from a transplant donor.

CDR3 loop: CASSSQGLGDTQYF. CDR3 bases: TGTGCCAGCAGCAGTCAAGGGCTTGGCGATACGCAGTATTTT. V gene TRBV12-3 or TRBV12-4 combines with J gene TRBJ2-3; the D is unclear. The CDR3 length is 14 residues. Trimming took off 6 bases at V and 6 bases at J, with 16 bases between the two ends.

This rearrangement joins TRBV6-5 to TRBJ1-1, with D maybe TRBD1 (5 bases). V was cut by 4 bases and J by 1 base, with 10 bases left in between. Germline V lookup: CDR1 MNHEY, CDR2 SVGAGI. The CDR3 totals 14 residues. CDR3 region: CASSFRQSNTEAFF. In DNA, the CDR3 is TGTGCCAGCAGTTTCAGACAGTCGAACACTGAAGCTTTCTTT.

The V call is TRBV11-2, the J call TRBJ2-1, with 9 bases matching TRBD2. The V gene end was trimmed by 1 base and the J gene end by 5 bases; junction bases not matched to a gene: 12. The CDR3 runs to 18 residues. Germline assignment: CDR1 SGHAT and CDR2 FQNNGV. CDR3 nucleotide sequence: TGTGCCAGCAGCTTAGTTCTAGCGGGAACCAGAAAGGACAATGAGCAGTTCTTC. It yields the protein CASSLVLAGTRKDNEQFF.

This clonotype has just one count. The chain links TRBV18 to TRBJ1-1; D possibly corresponds to TRBD1 (5 bases). The CDR3 is 14 residues long. CDR1 and CDR2 from the germline V gene are KGHSH and LQKENI. V gave up 6 bases and J gave up 3 bases, with 14 bases separating them. As DNA, the CDR3 is TGTGCCAGCTCGCCGTGGGGGGAGGACACTGAAGCTTTCTTT. Amino acid sequence: CASSPWGEDTEAFF. Looking up the rest from reference TRBV18 and TRBJ1-1 gives the full variable domain: NAGVMQNPRHLVRRRGQEARLRCSPMKGHSHVYWYRQLPEEGLKFMVYLQKENIIDESGMPKERFSAEFPKEGPSILRIQQVVRGDSAAYFCASSPWGEDTEAFFGQGTRLTVV.

Only a few counts were recorded for this clonotype. The J gene is TRBJ1-5, the V gene TRBV20-1; perhaps TRBD1 as D (6 bases). The CDR3 spans 16 residues. Trimming stripped 0 bases from V and 9 bases from J, with 21 bases between. Germline CDR1 reads DFQATT; CDR2 reads SNEGSKA (reference sequence). The CDR3: CSARDRVRQERGPQHF. Here the CDR3 DNA reads TGCAGTGCTAGAGATCGCGTAAGACAGGAGAGGGGGCCCCAGCATTTT.